This T cell receptor beta chain was retrieved from a study of tumor-infiltrating lymphocytes in primary liver carcinoma. The CDR3 sequence is 13 residues long. CDR1 and CDR2 from the germline V gene are SGHDT and YYEEEE. Trimming took 5 bases from V and 4 from J, leaving 11 bases between them. The roughly 19-32 mg bulk tissue piece was not sorted before simultaneous RNA and DNA extraction. Production of TCR beta cDNA used roughly 500 ng total RNA together with a constant-region primer. Three rounds of nested multiplex PCR with slightly modified ARM-PCR produced TCR beta libraries. Amplification in the first two PCR rounds was performed using TRBV1-TRBV30 forward primers and a C-beta reverse primer for roughly 9 cycles each. TCRdb re-analysed the multiplex PCR reads in MiXCR, keeping a single row per CDR3 protein. The sample lists about 54,000 distinct CDR3 sequences, around three quarters occurring once.

Sequenced input: liver tumor tissue from sampling region 2. The subset: tumor region T2, inferior pole. This rearrangement joins TRBV5-6 to TRBJ2-3; a weak D match, TRBD2 (6 bases). The source of this sequence is a man aged 40-49 years with primary liver carcinoma and hepatitis B virus infection. This CDR3 is CASRWEEADTQYF. The CDR3 bases are TGTGCCAGCAGATGGGAGGAGGCAGATACGCAGTATTTT.